Sequencing of this T cell receptor (beta chain) was carried out in a study of blood T cell repertoires in COVID-19. Study as a whole: COVID-19 samples from acute and convalescent phases originated in the United States, Italy and Spain. Sources were T cells, B-cell-depleted T cells, or PBMCs; the material itself was cDNA or gDNA.

Remarks on this clone: The junction departs from the called germline gene at one end, perhaps through a read error.

Original data processing: Amplification of reference gene primers provided the estimated nucleated cell counts. Clones were sequenced by immunoSEQ multiplex PCR, and TCRdb holds only the in-frame ones, with some missing. Clone size and V and J calls were adopted from that table, with D and trimming inferred from the DNA. The sample holds about 110,000 clones; about 85% are singletons and the top ten take 4.8%. The CDR3 runs to 13 residues. The V call is TRBV12-3 or TRBV12-4, the J call TRBJ1-1; 7 nucleotides line up with TRBD1. The receptor was isolated from a human donor in a cohort sampled during active COVID-19. The sample consisted of peripheral blood. Written as DNA, the CDR3 is TGTGCCAGCAGGTCGACAGGGAACCCTGAAGCTTTCTTT. Residues: CASRSTGNPEAFF.